This T cell receptor (beta chain) was obtained from a study of CD8+ T cells in alopecia areata (dated by TCRdb to the late 2010s). For context, the study as a whole: Treated patients were enrolled in an open-label pilot trial of oral tofacitinib at 5 to 10 mg twice daily for moderate-to-severe alopecia areata. Patients stayed on tofacitinib for 6 to 18 months and then had 6 months of follow-up off drug so that delayed response and recurrence could be assessed. Disease severity in treated patients was measured with the SALT score, which quantifies the percentage of affected scalp surface area. The study used high-throughput TCRbeta sequencing to examine T cell clonal expansion in alopecia areata, in both the C3H/HeJ mouse model and human patients. In humans, TCRbeta sequencing was performed on scalp tissue and on sorted CD4+ and CD8+ peripheral blood T cells from healthy controls and from patients with patchy or totalis/universalis alopecia areata. Biopsies were taken from tofacitinib-treated patients at baseline and at 4 and 24 weeks of treatment, and a later scalp biopsy was taken in several of the tofacitinib-treated patients. Scalp clonality was compared among normal scalp (n=4), patchy alopecia areata scalp (n=8), and alopecia totalis/universalis scalp (n=8). RNA came from the PAXgene miRNA kit for fixed scalp, the miRNeasy kit for PBMCs, and the RNeasy kit for mouse skin. TCRbeta CDR3 regions were amplified by immunoSEQ multiplex PCR using 35 Vbeta forward and 13 Jbeta reverse primers.

The library was made by the immunoSEQ multiplex PCR assay. RNA was extracted from all samples and reverse transcribed into cDNA, which served as template for TCR sequencing. First-strand cDNA was synthesized using SuperScript III with a 2:1 mix of oligo-dT and random hexamers. Amplification bias was assessed with a synthetic immune receptor repertoire, and residual bias was removed computationally. As for how the authors treated the data: After raw reads were preprocessed to remove errors, the CDR3 was defined following IMGT conventions as running from the conserved cysteine to phenylalanine. To get clonality, Shannon entropy was normalized by log2 of the number of productive unique TCRs and the result was subtracted from 1. Whether each scalp clone was CD4 or CD8 was inferred by checking scalp TCRbeta sequences against the CD4 and CD8 repertoires from sorted blood. The table comes from immuneACCESS by way of TCRdb, which keeps in-frame sequences with V and J called. Part of the clones is missing from these tables; in studies checked, under half for an unresolved V gene and the rest for unknown reasons. That table supplies the V and J calls and clone size; D and trimming were determined from the DNA. Within this sample are about 200,000 clones, with around 57% of them counted one time only. The biggest ten clones account for about 1.4% of the sample.

The sample's time point, from its label and the paper: about 4 weeks on oral tofacitinib. The treatment or condition label on this specimen signifies: oral pan-JAK inhibitor, 5-10 mg twice daily. Peripheral blood and lesional scalp punch biopsies were obtained from patients with alopecia areata. PBMCs were isolated by density centrifugation and stained for CD3, CD4 and CD8, after which CD4+ and CD8+ T cells were sorted on a FACSAria. What the authors observed across the whole study: During tofacitinib treatment, many expanded lesional clones stuck around in both scalp and blood, and this persistence may partly explain why relapse happens after treatment is stopped. Compared with normal scalp, lesional scalp, particularly in alopecia totalis/universalis, had higher clonality and more expanded CD8+ clones, which suggests antigenic drive. Scalp TCR repertoire analysis is complicated because resident alphabeta T cells in normal human skin are also sequenced, whereas mouse skin is dominated by gammadelta T cells. Because the treated cohort was small and had only one nonresponder, larger studies are needed to examine links between baseline CD8+ expansion and response. Shared TCR sequences between patients were less evident than in mice, which may be partly attributable to HLA diversity in the patient population. Scalp clonality and the number of expanded CD8+ clones among the top 100 scalp clones were significantly decreased by tofacitinib.

As to this clone: Its antigen target is currently unknown. The input lacks base qualities; no much larger clone sits a single base away.

Source: CD4+ T cells sorted from blood, taken at week 4, from a patient treated with tofacitinib. The TCR comes from a human donor with alopecia areata.

The DNA is as follows: TGTGCCAGCAGCTTTGAGAGGGGTGCTGAAGCTTTCTTT. Translation gives CASSFERGAEAFF. The chain couples TRBV5-6 to TRBJ1-1; a weak D assignment points to TRBD1 (5 bases agree). Inclusive of the bounding cysteine and phenylalanine, the CDR3 is 13 residues long. Of all the DNA, just the CDR3 is kept, 39 bases in frame from base 1. The germline V gene gives CDR1 as SGHDT and CDR2 as YYEEEE. V loses 2 bases of germline sequence and J loses 6 bases, and the interval between the two ends is 11 bases.